This T cell receptor beta chain was captured by sequencing in a study of PD-L1 blockade in urothelial cancer. V was clipped by 5 bases and J by 0 bases; unmatched bases: 9. The CDR3 sequence is 16 residues long. The germline gives CDR1 LGHNT, CDR2 FRNRAP. The table came from immunoSEQ multiplex PCR; TCRdb's copy has only in-frame clones and leaves some out. The sample gives 45,000 to 60,000 clones, more than 70% of which show up once; 2% to 3% is in the top ten. Stated time point: peripheral blood 6 weeks after treatment start. Sample numbers ranged from 1 to 8 per patient, encompassing pretreatment and on-treatment collections.

This chain connects TRBV12-5 to TRBJ2-7, with 8 bases that match TRBD1. The source of this sequence is a man aged 60 to 69 with urothelial cancer. The sample consisted of PBMCs, taken around atezolizumab (anti-PD-L1) treatment. The CDR3 sequence: CASGPGTGDSSYEQYF. In DNA form, the CDR3 reads TGTGCTAGTGGTCCCGGGACAGGCGATAGCTCCTACGAGCAGTACTTC.